The 5 T cell receptor beta chains below come from one sample, sequenced in a study of regulatory dendritic cells for organ transplantation. Profiling relied on immunoSEQ multiplex PCR, and the TCRdb table lists in-frame clones only, not all of them. The sample lists about 20,000 clones; approximately 85% were seen once. These receptors' targets are unknown. Allogeneic regulatory or mature dendritic cells were co-cultured for four to six days with CFSE-labeled sorted T cells at 1:10. The specimen sequenced was naive CD4+ T cells from blood cultured with regulatory dendritic cells. Regarding subset: CD45RA+ naive T cells. All receptors derive from a human donor in good health.

The chain combines TRBV9 with TRBJ1-4; a possible D gene is TRBD1 (6 bases). Germline-derived CDR1 and CDR2 are SGDLS and YYNGEE. The CDR3 has 17 amino acids. V was trimmed by 2 bases and J by 5 bases, leaving 19 bases between them. CDR3 coding DNA: TGTGCCAGCAGCGTGAGAGGCGTCGGGGGGCTAAATGAAAAACTGTTTTTT. This codes for CASSVRGVGGLNEKLFF.

The gene calls are TRBV7-9 and TRBJ2-3; D uncertain. The CDR3 length is 13 residues. Per germline, CDR1 SEHNR and CDR2 FQNEAQ (reference sequence). V lost 6 bases and J 8 bases, leaving 15 bases between the germline ends. The chain's CDR3 is CASSVGPPRTQYF. The CDR3 DNA reads as TGTGCCAGCAGTGTCGGCCCACCTCGTACGCAGTATTTT.

This sequence joins TRBV10-1 and TRBJ2-7; D is possibly TRBD1 or TRBD2 (6 bases each). Germline V gene data show CDR1 as WNHNN and CDR2 as SYGVQD (reference sequence). Trimming removed 3 bases from V and 0 bases from J, with 9 bases in between. This CDR3 is built from 14 residues. CDR3 amino acids: CASSDGGFSYEQYF. Here the CDR3 DNA reads TGCGCCAGCAGTGACGGGGGCTTCTCCTACGAGCAGTACTTC.

V gene TRBV28 combines with J gene TRBJ2-7; D may match TRBD1 or TRBD2 (5 bases each). CDR1 and CDR2 (germline): MDHEN, SYDVKM. V shed 3 bases and J shed 2 bases, with 11 bases lying between them. The CDR3 consists of 14 residues. The CDR3: CASSLGRIPYEQYF. The CDR3 DNA sequence: TGTGCCAGCAGTTTGGGACGGATCCCCTACGAGCAGTACTTC.

The V and J genes are TRBV28 and TRBJ2-7; D is tentatively TRBD1 or TRBD2 (5 bases each). The CDR3 is 17 amino acids. The ends were cut back, 5 bases at V and 0 bases at J, with 20 bases in the middle. Germline V gives CDR1 MDHEN, CDR2 SYDVKM. CDR3 amino acids: CASSPRRGGTSSYEQYF. The CDR3 DNA reads as TGTGCCAGCAGTCCACGCCGGGGCGGAACTAGCTCCTACGAGCAGTACTTC.